The 32 T cell receptor beta chains presented below share a single source sample, sequenced in a study of glioma-infiltrating T cells. Amplification of TCR alpha and beta CDR3 regions from RNA used iRepertoire nested multiplex PCR. One entry per CDR3 protein results from TCRdb running MiXCR on the multiplex PCR reads. The sample lists under 200,000 distinct CDR3 sequences; approximately 40% were seen once. The sequenced sample consisted of glioma tissue, nonneoplastic brain tissue, or PBMCs (not recorded which). The origin of the receptors is a human donor with low-grade glioma or glioblastoma, undergoing nonglioma brain surgery, or in good health (not recorded which).

The rearrangement joins TRBV19 to TRBJ1-1; no clear D. V was cut by 5 bases and J by 0 bases, with 10 bases left in between. The CDR3 has 14 amino acids. The germline CDR1 and CDR2 sequences are LNHDA and SQIVND (reference sequence). The chain's CDR3 is CASSAPLMNTEAFF. CDR3 coding DNA: TGTGCCAGTAGTGCCCCACTCATGAACACTGAAGCTTTCTTT. Variable domain in full (rest from reference TRBV19 and TRBJ1-1): DGGITQSPKYLFRKEGQNVTLSCEQNLNHDAMYWYRQDPGQGLRLIYYSQIVNDFQKGDIAEGYSVSREKKESFPLTVTSAQKNPTAFYLCASSAPLMNTEAFFGQGTRLTVV.

V is TRBV12-3 or TRBV12-4 and J is TRBJ1-1, with 10 bases that match TRBD1. This CDR3 region has 18 residues. The V gene end was trimmed by 3 bases and the J gene end by 0 bases; junction bases not matched to a gene: 10. CDR3 coding DNA: TGTGCCAGCAGTTTTAGAGGGACAGGGGCGTTGTTGAACACTGAAGCTTTCTTT. It is translated as CASSFRGTGALLNTEAFF.

The chain is built from TRBV6-4 and TRBJ2-3, with D unclear. Trimming pared 4 bases from V and 6 bases from J, leaving 14 bases between. The V gene's germline CDR1 is MRHNA and CDR2 SNTAGT. The CDR3 is 14 residues long. The CDR3 loop reads CASSVVAISDTQYF. The CDR3 DNA reads as TGTGCCAGCAGTGTGGTGGCTATATCTGATACGCAGTATTTT.

This clonotype was counted ten times or more. The V call is TRBV28, the J call TRBJ1-6; TRBD1 matches at 7 bases. Germline V gene data show CDR1 as MDHEN and CDR2 as SYDVKM. The CDR3 has 15 residues. V lost 5 bases and J lost 7; bases outside the gene matches: 8. This CDR3 is CASSTSGTANSPLHF. The CDR3 DNA follows: TGTGCCAGCAGTACCTCCGGGACAGCGAATTCACCCCTCCACTTT.

The CDR3 sequence is CSATGKGYYEQYF. CDR3 DNA sequence: TGCAGTGCTACGGGAAAGGGTTACTACGAGCAGTACTTC. The genes are TRBV20-1 and TRBJ2-7; a possible D gene is TRBD2 (5 bases). V was shortened by 4 bases and J by 3 bases, with 13 bases between the two germline ends. Germline values: CDR1 DFQATT, CDR2 SNEGSKA (reference sequence). This CDR3 has 13 residues.

This chain joins TRBV7-2 and TRBJ2-7; D not certain. Germline CDR1 SGHTA, CDR2 FQGNSA. V was shortened by 0 bases and J by 6 bases, with 18 bases between the two germline ends. The CDR3 has 16 amino acids. CDR3 protein: CASSLAASGLPVEQYF. CDR3 nucleotide sequence: TGTGCCAGCAGCTTAGCGGCATCTGGTCTACCTGTCGAGCAGTACTTC.

As for this clonotype: A read error may be the cause here, since a much bigger clone is one base away. The rearrangement links TRBV6-1 to TRBJ2-1; possible D gene TRBD1, 5 bases. V was pared by 10 bases and J by 9 bases, with 16 bases between. This CDR3 comprises 12 residues. Germline V gene sequence: CDR1 MNHNS, CDR2 SASEGT. The CDR3 bases are TGTGCCACCCTACACCCAAGGGGTGAGCAGTTCTTC. This gives the protein CATLHPRGEQFF.

This clonotype came up many times. V is TRBV25-1 and J is TRBJ1-1, with D possibly TRBD1 on 5 matching bases. The V end was cut by 4 bases, the J end by 6 bases, with 18 bases between. CDR1 MGHDK and CDR2 SYGVNS come from the germline V gene. The CDR3 covers 15 residues. CDR3 in amino acids: CASSATRAPRAEAFF. Here the CDR3 DNA reads TGTGCCAGCAGTGCAACCCGGGCGCCCAGGGCTGAAGCTTTCTTT.

Of note for this clonotype: This may stem from a read error, because a much larger clone lies one nucleotide away. The rearrangement links TRBV12-3 or TRBV12-4 to TRBJ2-1, with 12 bases aligning to TRBD2. CDR3 length: 14 amino acids. V shed 6 bases and J 8 bases; nucleotides not matched to a gene: 5. For the CDR3, the DNA is TGTGCCAGCAGCCCAGGACTAGCGGGACATGAGCAGTTCTTC. Encoded protein: CASSPGLAGHEQFF.

Many counts were recorded for this clonotype. This chain connects TRBV28 to TRBJ2-7; possible D gene TRBD1, 6 bases. The germline V gene has CDR1 MDHEN and CDR2 SYDVKM. Trimming stripped 5 bases from V and 7 bases from J, with 18 bases between. This CDR3 spans 14 amino acids. DNA for the CDR3: TGTGCCAGCAGTCAACGTGCCACCCAGGGGGAGCAGTACTTC. Translation: CASSQRATQGEQYF.

At least ten counts were recorded for this clonotype. The chain employs TRBV15 and TRBJ2-7; 9 bases align to TRBD2. Germline V CDR1 and CDR2: LNHNV, YYDKDF (reference sequence). This CDR3 has 15 amino acids. V gave up 0 bases and J gave up 6 bases; unmatched junction bases: 6. The CDR3 nucleotides read TGTGCCACCAGCAGAGAAGGAGCGGGGGGCCCCGAGCAGTACTTC. This codes for CATSREGAGGPEQYF.

This clonotype occurred many times. This sequence joins TRBV20-1 and TRBJ2-5, with D maybe TRBD1 (6 bases). Trimming stripped 1 base from V and 3 bases from J, with 9 bases between. CDR1 DFQATT and CDR2 SNEGSKA come from the germline V gene (reference sequence). CDR3 length equals 13 residues. This chain's CDR3 is CSARVQGKETQYF. CDR3 coding DNA: TGCAGTGCTAGAGTACAGGGCAAAGAGACCCAGTACTTC.

This clonotype was observed a handful of times. This chain joins TRBV20-1 and TRBJ2-1; 8 nucleotides line up with TRBD2. CDR1 is DFQATT, CDR2 SNEGSKA, per germline (reference sequence). J was trimmed by 3 bases and V by 8 bases; bases with no gene match: 9. The CDR3 extends over 14 amino acids. In DNA, the CDR3 is TGCAGTACCTCCCCGGGACTAGGCTACAATGAGCAGTTCTTC. It encodes CSTSPGLGYNEQFF.

On this clonotype itself: This may arise from a read error, as a much more abundant clone is one base away. The V gene is TRBV2, the J gene TRBJ2-3; 8 bases agree with TRBD2. The DNA end is a closer match to TRBJ2-1, so the J assignment may be wrong. This CDR3 is 16 amino acids long. Germline CDR1 SNHLY, CDR2 FYNNEI. Here the CDR3 reads CARSLAGEPSGYEQFF. The DNA of the CDR3 is TGTGCCAGAAGTCTAGCGGGCGAACCTTCAGGATATGAGCAGTTCTTC.

V usage is TRBV28 and J usage is TRBJ2-3, with D possibly being TRBD2 (5 bases). The length of the CDR3 is 15 residues. The V and J ends lost 6 bases and 14 bases respectively, with 27 bases between them. Per the germline V gene, CDR1 is MDHEN and CDR2 is SYDVKM. The chain's CDR3 is CASSYRLAVTDTWYF. CDR3 nucleotides: TGTGCCAGCAGCTACCGGCTAGCCGTCACAGATACGTGGTATTTT.

The chain carries TRBV12-3 or TRBV12-4 and TRBJ2-3, with D perhaps TRBD1 (8 bases). This CDR3 is 14 amino acids long. The V end lost 4 bases, the J end lost 5 bases, and 13 bases lay between the germline ends. CDR3 sequence: CASSSNRGGDTQYF. The CDR3 bases are TGTGCCAGCAGTTCCAACAGGGGGGGAGATACGCAGTATTTT.

Ten or more counts support this clonotype. CDR3 in amino acids: CASSDRGHYGYTF. CDR3 DNA sequence: TGTGCCAGCAGCGACAGGGGGCATTACGGCTACACCTTC. The chain recombines TRBV2 with TRBJ1-2, with 10 bases matching TRBD1. The V segment lost 6 bases and the J segment 8 bases; nucleotides outside the gene matches: 6. Germline CDR1 reads SNHLY; CDR2 reads FYNNEI. The CDR3 extends over 13 amino acids.

The chain combines TRBV20-1 with TRBJ2-6; no clear D. V lost 2 bases to trimming and J lost 0 bases, with 14 bases between them. The CDR3 runs to 17 residues. CDR1 is DFQATT and CDR2 is SNEGSKA in the germline V gene (reference sequence). CDR3 sequence (DNA): TGCAGTGCTAGACGACTTACTGTTTACTCTGGGGCCAACGTCCTGACTTTC. Translating it yields CSARRLTVYSGANVLTF.

This clonotype was detected only a few times. Being one base from a much bigger clone, this may be a read error. The chain joins TRBV19 to TRBJ1-1; D gene uncertain. CDR1 and CDR2 (germline): LNHDA, SQIVND (reference sequence). The CDR3 is made up of 14 amino acids. Trimming stripped 8 bases from V and 0 bases from J, with 13 bases between. The CDR3: CASRLSSMNTEAFF. In nucleotides, the CDR3 is TGTGCCAGTCGCCTTAGTTCGATGAACACTGAAGCTTTCTTT.

This clonotype was seen ten or more times. The V gene is TRBV20-1, the J gene TRBJ2-5, with no clear D. The CDR3 sequence is 13 residues long. Germline V gene lookup returns CDR1 DFQATT and CDR2 SNEGSKA (reference sequence). With 6 bases removed from V and 3 bases from J, the gap between germline ends came to 14 bases. The CDR3 loop is CSAKLFGKETQYF. The CDR3 nucleotides are TGCAGTGCCAAGTTGTTTGGTAAAGAGACCCAGTACTTC.

A note on this clonotype: This could be a read error, since a much larger clone is one nucleotide away. It is likely a read error, because the conserved phenylalanine at the end of the CDR3 is missing. The V and J genes are TRBV10-3 and TRBJ1-2; D may be TRBD1 (6 bases). The germline V gene has CDR1 ENHRY and CDR2 SYGVKD. This CDR3 has 14 residues. Trimming stripped 0 bases from V and 5 bases from J, with 10 bases between. The CDR3 DNA reads as TGTGCCATCAGTGAGTCACCGGGACATTATGGCTACACCCTC. It is translated as CAISESPGHYGYTL.

With regard to this clonotype: A much larger clonotype is one base distant, so this may be a read error. This sequence joins TRBV25-1 and TRBJ1-1; the D is unclear. V lost 1 base and J 6 bases, leaving 15 bases between the germline ends. CDR3 size: 15 residues. The germline gives CDR1 MGHDK, CDR2 SYGVNS. CDR3 in DNA: TGTGCCAGCAGTGAATCAACCGGGTCGAGGGCTGAAGCTTTCTTT. Amino acid sequence: CASSESTGSRAEAFF.

To note about this clonotype: This sequence may be a read error, since a much larger clone differs from it by one base. This sequence joins TRBV11-1 and TRBJ1-6; TRBD1 matches at 8 bases. Trimming took 7 bases from V and 5 from J; bases not matched to a gene: 4. Germline CDR1 is SGHAT and CDR2 is FQDESV (reference sequence). The CDR3 is made up of 14 amino acids. CDR3 DNA: TGTGCCAGCATCCGGACAGGGAATAATTCACCCCTCCACTTT. Translation gives CASIRTGNNSPLHF.

Notes on this clonotype: The CDR3 carries no conserved terminal phenylalanine or tryptophan, so it likely arises from a read error. The rearrangement joins TRBV27 to TRBJ1-5; weak D call: TRBD1 (5 bases). CDR3 length: 16 residues. The V gene's germline CDR1 is MNHEY and CDR2 SMNVEV (reference sequence). Trimming took 1 base from V and 2 from J, leaving 12 bases between them. The CDR3 spells CASSLYTGIGNQPQHL. As DNA, the CDR3 is TGTGCCAGCAGTTTATATACAGGTATAGGCAATCAGCCCCAGCATCTT.

The J gene is TRBJ2-2, the V gene TRBV5-4, with a possible D match to TRBD2 (6 bases). The CDR3 contains 15 residues. Germline-derived CDR1 and CDR2 are SGHNT and YYREEE (reference sequence). With 5 bases removed from V and 4 bases from J, the gap between germline ends came to 15 bases. CDR3 nucleotide sequence: TGTGCCAGCAGGGACGTGGAGGGTCCCACCGGGGAGCTGTTTTTT. Protein product: CASRDVEGPTGELFF. Based on the CDR3 plus reference TRBV5-4 and TRBJ2-2, the full variable domain is ETGVTQSPTHLIKTRGQQVTLRCSSQSGHNTVSWYQQALGQGPQFIFQYYREEENGRGNFPPRFSGLQFPNYSSELNVNALELDDSALYLCASRDVEGPTGELFFGEGSRLTVL.

A word on this clonotype: At one boundary the junction diverges from the germline segment, which might be a read error. The genes are TRBV6-1 and TRBJ1-5; D is perhaps TRBD1 (5 bases). The CDR3 has 15 amino acids. Germline V gene data show CDR1 as MNHNS and CDR2 as SASEGT. The CDR3 protein is CASSEGGGNNKPKHF. CDR3 DNA sequence: TGTGCCAGCAGTGAAGGGGGGGGAAACAATAAGCCCAAGCATTTT.

The sample holds many counts of this clonotype. The CDR3 DNA follows: TGTGCCAGCACCAAGGGACAGGCCAACACTGAAGCTTTCTTT. Translation: CASTKGQANTEAFF. This chain connects TRBV12-3 or TRBV12-4 to TRBJ1-1; 8 bases agree with TRBD1. This CDR3 is built from 14 residues. Losses at the gene ends were 7 bases for V and 2 bases for J; bases not matched to a gene: 6.

This clonotype was found a few times. The chain has TRBV14 and TRBJ2-5; D is perhaps TRBD2 (6 bases). Germline lookup yields CDR1 SGHDN and CDR2 FVKESK. Between the trimmed V and J ends, which lost 4 bases and 1 base, there was a span of 13 bases. The CDR3 loop spans 15 amino acids. As DNA, the CDR3 is TGTGCCAGCAGCCGGGACTTGGGACTCCAAGAGACCCAGTACTTC. Translating it yields CASSRDLGLQETQYF.

This clonotype was observed at least ten times. This sequence joins TRBV28 and TRBJ1-1; D uncertain. Trimming pared 5 bases from V and 1 base from J, leaving 5 bases between. Germline V gives CDR1 MDHEN, CDR2 SYDVKM. CDR3 length: 12 residues. The CDR3 DNA reads TGTGCCAGCAGTACCGGGAACACTGAAGCTTTCTTT. The encoded protein is CASSTGNTEAFF.

J is TRBJ1-5 and V is TRBV28, with TRBD1 matching 7 bases. Germline-derived CDR1 and CDR2 are MDHEN and SYDVKM. The V segment lost 3 bases and the J segment 3 bases; nucleotides outside the gene matches: 2. The CDR3 loop spans 14 amino acids. CDR3 sequence: CASSFGQDNQPQHF. The CDR3 nucleotides are TGTGCCAGCAGTTTTGGACAGGACAATCAGCCCCAGCATTTT.

This clonotype was observed many times. The V gene is TRBV20-1, the J gene TRBJ2-7, with D perhaps being TRBD1 or TRBD2 (5 bases each). Between the trimmed V and J ends, which lost 6 bases and 6 bases, there was a span of 15 bases. CDR1 is DFQATT and CDR2 is SNEGSKA in the germline V gene (reference sequence). There are 12 residues in the CDR3. DNA of the CDR3: TGCAGTGCAGGGGTGGGAGTCTCCGAGCAGTACTTC. It codes for CSAGVGVSEQYF.

There are many counts of this clonotype. DNA of the CDR3: TGTGCCAGCAGTTTTGTTGGAGGTTTGGGGGGACATACGCAGTATTTT. This sequence encodes CASSFVGGLGGHTQYF. The chain uses TRBV12-3 or TRBV12-4 and TRBJ2-3; weak D call: TRBD2 (6 bases). V lost 3 bases to trimming and J lost 7 bases, with 20 bases between them. The CDR3 consists of 16 residues.